This T cell receptor (beta chain) appears in the sequencing data of a study of blood T cell repertoires in COVID-19. Study background: Whether acute or convalescent, the COVID-19 samples came from the United States, Italy and Spain. In each case, the material was cDNA or gDNA derived from T cells, B-cell-depleted T cells, or PBMCs.

Between the trimmed V and J ends, which lost 0 bases and 0 bases, there was a span of 7 bases. CDR1 is SGHTS and CDR2 is YDEGEE in the germline V gene. This CDR3 is 15 amino acids long. Using immunoSEQ multiplex PCR, the repertoire was profiled, and TCRdb retains in-frame clones only, with some absent. The top ten hold 1.9% of the sample, which has a few hundred thousand clones, around 83% seen once. The receptor was derived from a man under 40 who had recovered from COVID-19. The rearrangement joins TRBV5-8 to TRBJ1-5; D is unresolved. Sequences were obtained from peripheral blood. CDR3 in DNA: TGTGCCAGCAGCTTGGTCTCGGGTAGCAATCAGCCCCAGCATTTT. Translation: CASSLVSGSNQPQHF. The full variable domain, in which reference TRBV5-8 and TRBJ1-5 provide the parts outside the CDR3, is EAGVTQSPTHLIKTRGQQATLRCSPISGHTSVYWYQQALGLGLQFLLWYDEGEERNRGNFPPRFSGRQFPNYSSELNVNALELEDSALYLCASSLVSGSNQPQHFGDGTRLSIL.